This T cell receptor beta chain derives from a study of blood T cell repertoires in COVID-19. Study background: Researchers got acute and convalescent COVID-19 samples from the United States, Italy and Spain.

Measured with immunoSEQ multiplex PCR; TCRdb has only the in-frame clones, and not every one. Among about 290,000 clones, over 80% were seen once, and the ten largest hold around 4.1%. This CDR3 region has 14 residues. Looked up from germline, CDR1 is LGHNA and CDR2 is YNFKEQ. The J segment lost 7 bases and the V segment lost 4 bases, leaving 6 bases of the junction unmatched. The chain couples TRBV4-2 to TRBJ2-2, with 7 nucleotides matching TRBD2. What was sequenced was peripheral blood. The clonotype originates from a woman between 50 and 59 years old with active or convalescent COVID-19. As DNA, the CDR3 is TGTGCCAGCAGCCTAGGACTAGATAGCGGGGAGCTGTTTTTT. It translates to CASSLGLDSGELFF.